This entry lists 20 T cell receptor beta chains sequenced from one sample in a study of blood T cell repertoires in COVID-19. The assay was immunoSEQ multiplex PCR, and TCRdb's table has in-frame clones only and misses some. The table has under 300,000 clones, around 90% seen once. Sequencing was carried out using peripheral blood. Every receptor here comes from a woman aged 35 to 49 with acute or convalescent COVID-19.

A single count supports this clone. V usage is TRBV6-5 and J usage is TRBJ2-7; 8 positions match TRBD1. CDR1 is MNHEY and CDR2 is SVGAGI in the germline V gene. Trimming took 6 bases from V and 1 from J; bases not matched to a gene: 8. CDR3 length: 15 residues. Here the CDR3 DNA reads TGTGCCAGCAGCCGCTGGACAGGGCGATCCTACGAGCAGTACGTC. It specifies CASSRWTGRSYEQYV.

This clone occurred once. The genes are TRBV6-2 or TRBV6-3 and TRBJ2-6; the D gene is possibly TRBD2 (6 bases). Per the germline V gene, CDR1 is MNHEY and CDR2 is SVGEGT. The V gene lost 5 bases and the J gene lost 0 bases, with 20 bases spanning the gap. The CDR3 covers 19 residues. The CDR3 DNA reads TGTGCCAGCAGTAACGGGGGTAATATGTTCGTCTCTGGGGCCAACGTCCTGACTTTC. It encodes CASSNGGNMFVSGANVLTF.

This chain joins TRBV4-2 and TRBJ2-2; 9 nucleotides agree with TRBD1. CDR1 is LGHNA, CDR2 YNFKEQ, per germline. CDR3 length: 16 residues. Trimming at V came to 4 bases and at J to 3 bases, leaving 6 bases not matched to a gene. The CDR3 DNA follows: TGTGCCAGCAGCCCGACGACAGGGGGGGACACCGGGGAGCTGTTTTTT. Translation gives CASSPTTGGDTGELFF.

V usage is TRBV30 and J usage is TRBJ1-2; possibly TRBD1 for D (6 bases). The V end was cut by 0 bases, the J end by 8 bases, with 10 bases between. Germline assignment: CDR1 GTSNPN and CDR2 SVGIG (reference sequence). The CDR3 spans 12 residues. The CDR3 DNA sequence: TGTGCCTGGAGTGTTCCTACAGGGGGCTACACCTTC. Amino acid sequence: CAWSVPTGGYTF. The whole variable domain, remainder taken from reference TRBV30 and TRBJ1-2, is SQTIHQWPATLVQPVGSPLSLECTVEGTSNPNLYWYRQAAGRGLQLLFYSVGIGQISSEVPQNLSASRPQDRQFILSSKKLLLSDSGFYLCAWSVPTGGYTFGSGTRLTVV.

The gene calls are TRBV27 and TRBJ1-5; TRBD1 might be the D (6 bases). Trimming took off 8 bases at V and 4 bases at J, with 15 bases between the two ends. This CDR3 comprises 14 residues. CDR1 and CDR2 (germline): MNHEY, SMNVEV (reference sequence). CDR3 DNA: TGTGCCAGCCGACTACAGGGCGCTAATCAGCCCCAGCATTTT. Translating it yields CASRLQGANQPQHF.

The chain is built from TRBV25-1 and TRBJ2-5; 7 bases are a match to TRBD2. In germline, CDR1 is MGHDK, CDR2 SYGVNS. Trimming removed 3 bases from V and 5 bases from J; junction bases left unmatched: 12. The CDR3 contains 16 residues. This CDR3 is CASSDPGLVSGETQYF. The DNA of the CDR3 is TGTGCCAGCAGTGATCCTGGACTAGTTTCTGGGGAGACCCAGTACTTC.

The chain recombines TRBV10-2 with TRBJ1-2, with D tentatively TRBD1 (5 bases). The V and J ends lost 5 bases and 6 bases respectively, with 22 bases between them. Germline CDR1 and CDR2: WSHSY and SAAADI. CDR3 size: 16 residues. In DNA, the CDR3 is TGCGCCAGCAGTTTTTCTCAGGGTGGATCGTCGCATGGCTACACCTTC. Translation gives CASSFSQGGSSHGYTF.

The chain couples TRBV28 to TRBJ1-2; D ambiguous. The CDR3 runs to 12 residues. Germline assignment: CDR1 MDHEN and CDR2 SYDVKM. Between the trimmed V and J ends, which lost 5 bases and 4 bases, there was a span of 8 bases. The CDR3 DNA is TGTGCCAGCAGTATCACAGTCTATGGCTACACCTTC. It codes for CASSITVYGYTF.

The J gene is TRBJ2-1, the V gene TRBV11-2, with a possible D match to TRBD2 (5 bases). Per the germline V gene, CDR1 is SGHAT and CDR2 is FQNNGV. Trimming took off 6 bases at V and 4 bases at J, with 22 bases between the two ends. CDR3 length equals 17 residues. In DNA, the CDR3 is TGTGCCAGCAGTTCCCCCCCGTCGTGGAGCGGTTACAATGAGCAGTTCTTC. This sequence encodes CASSSPPSWSGYNEQFF.

The genes are TRBV10-2 and TRBJ2-2; weak D call: TRBD2 (5 bases). The CDR3 consists of 14 residues. Trimming stripped 6 bases from V and 2 bases from J, with 10 bases between. CDR1 and CDR2 (germline): WSHSY, SAAADI. This chain's CDR3 is CASRAGPNTGELFF. CDR3 nucleotide sequence: TGCGCCAGCAGGGCGGGCCCTAACACCGGGGAGCTGTTTTTT.

V is TRBV5-1 and J is TRBJ1-2; TRBD1 matches at 7 bases. CDR1 SGHRS and CDR2 YFSETQ come from the germline V gene. The V and J ends lost 3 bases and 4 bases, in that order; junction bases with no gene match: 6. The CDR3 sequence is 14 residues long. CDR3 region: CASSSTGEAYGYTF. The CDR3 DNA follows: TGCGCCAGCAGCTCCACAGGGGAAGCCTATGGCTACACCTTC.

The chain recombines TRBV18 with TRBJ1-1; tentative D call: TRBD1 (5 bases). Looked up from germline, CDR1 is KGHSH and CDR2 is LQKENI. V lost 3 bases to trimming and J lost 1 base, with 9 bases between them. This CDR3 is built from 14 residues. CDR3 in DNA: TGTGCCAGCTCACCTGATCAGGGGAACACTGAAGCTTTCTTT. It yields the protein CASSPDQGNTEAFF.

The rearrangement uses TRBV10-3 and TRBJ1-5, with D perhaps TRBD1 (5 bases). Trimming removed 3 bases from V and 1 base from J, with 10 bases in between. This CDR3 comprises 15 residues. Germline V gene data show CDR1 as ENHRY and CDR2 as SYGVKD. CDR3: CAISDSGNSNQPQHF. CDR3 DNA: TGTGCCATCAGTGACTCAGGGAACAGCAATCAGCCCCAGCATTTT.

The chain has TRBV6-5 and TRBJ2-1, with D possibly being TRBD2 (5 bases). The V gene lost 5 bases and the J gene lost 10 bases, with 9 bases spanning the gap. This CDR3 has 11 amino acids. Germline V gene lookup returns CDR1 MNHEY and CDR2 SVGAGI. The CDR3 loop is CASSTTREQFF. The CDR3 region has the DNA TGTGCCAGCAGTACTACTAGAGAGCAGTTCTTC.

This chain connects TRBV30 to TRBJ1-5, with 7 nucleotides matching TRBD1. V shed 6 bases, J shed 2 bases, and the junction held 4 bases outside the gene matches. This CDR3 spans 13 amino acids. The germline V gene has CDR1 GTSNPN and CDR2 SVGIG (reference sequence). The CDR3 spells CACITGGNQPQHF. The CDR3 region has the DNA TGTGCCTGCATCACAGGGGGCAATCAGCCCCAGCATTTT.

This sequence joins TRBV7-9 and TRBJ2-3; a possible D gene is TRBD2 (6 bases). The germline V and J ends were trimmed by 1 base and 5 bases, with 10 bases remaining between them. There are 14 residues in the CDR3. Germline V gene lookup returns CDR1 SEHNR and CDR2 FQNEAQ (reference sequence). In nucleotides, the CDR3 is TGTGCCAGCAGCTTAGTTCGGCGGGGAGATACGCAGTATTTT. This encodes CASSLVRRGDTQYF.

The rearrangement links TRBV19 to TRBJ1-1; no clear D. Germline V gene lookup returns CDR1 LNHDA and CDR2 SQIVND (reference sequence). The CDR3 has 12 amino acids. The germline V and J ends were trimmed by 3 bases and 7 bases, with 9 bases remaining between them. The CDR3 DNA follows: TGTGCCAGTAGTATTTTAGCCAGTGAAGCTTTCTTT. Translation gives CASSILASEAFF.

Only one count was recorded for this clone. The chain is built from TRBV7-9 and TRBJ1-2; 9 bases match TRBD1. J gave up 2 bases and V 7 bases, and 8 bases lay outside the gene matches. This CDR3 is 15 amino acids long. The germline V gene encodes CDR1 SEHNR and CDR2 FQNEAQ (reference sequence). The CDR3: CASTPTGGENYGYTF. The CDR3 nucleotides are TGTGCCAGCACCCCAACAGGGGGCGAGAACTATGGCTACACCTTC.

This sequence joins TRBV4-1 and TRBJ1-5; tentative D call: TRBD1 (6 bases). Germline V gene lookup returns CDR1 MGHRA and CDR2 YSYEKL. The CDR3 runs to 18 residues. Trimming shortened V by 1 base and J by 5 bases, and 21 bases separated the two germline ends. CDR3 DNA sequence: TGCGCCAGCAGCCAAGGGGGACAAGCGGGGAGGAGATATCAGCCCCAGCATTTT. Protein product: CASSQGGQAGRRYQPQHF.

The CDR3 bases are TGTGCCAGCAGCTTAGTGGGGCGTCAGGGGGCGAGAGGCTACACCTTC. Residues: CASSLVGRQGARGYTF. The chain has TRBV11-2 and TRBJ1-2, with TRBD1 matching over 8 bases. The CDR3 sequence is 16 residues long. CDR1 is SGHAT, CDR2 FQNNGV, per germline. V dropped 1 base and J dropped 8; count of bases not matched to a gene: 12.